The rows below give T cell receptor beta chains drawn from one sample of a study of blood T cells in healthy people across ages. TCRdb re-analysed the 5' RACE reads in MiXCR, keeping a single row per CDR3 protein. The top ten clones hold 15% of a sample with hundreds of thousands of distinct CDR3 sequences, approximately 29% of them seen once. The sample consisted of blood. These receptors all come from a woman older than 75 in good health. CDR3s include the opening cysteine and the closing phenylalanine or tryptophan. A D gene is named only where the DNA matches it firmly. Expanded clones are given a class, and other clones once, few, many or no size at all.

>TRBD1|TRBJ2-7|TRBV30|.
TGTGCCTGGAGCTTAGGGACAGGGACATCCTACGAGCAGTACTTC
CAWSLGTGTSYEQYF
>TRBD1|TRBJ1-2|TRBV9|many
TGTGCCAGCAGCGTCGAGGGTAGACAGGGAGTGGGCTATGGCTACACCTTC
CASSVEGRQGVGYGYTF
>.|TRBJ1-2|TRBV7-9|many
TGTGCCAGCAGCTTAGTGGGGACGACAGGAACGCAGCCGTATGGCTACACCTTC
CASSLVGTTGTQPYGYTF
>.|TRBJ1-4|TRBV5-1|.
TGCGCCAGCAGCTTGTCAGGGCCCTCTAATGAAAAACTGTTTTTT
CASSLSGPSNEKLFF
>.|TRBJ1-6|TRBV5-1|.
TGCGCCAGCAGCTCGGGGACGTTTAATTCGGCCCTCCACTTT
CASSSGTFNSALHF
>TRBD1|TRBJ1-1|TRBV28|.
TGTGCCAGCAGCTGGGCGACAGGGTCGGCCGAAGCTTTCTTT
CASSWATGSAEAFF
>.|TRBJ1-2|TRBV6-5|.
TGTGCCAGCAGTTACTCCGGCGGACTGAGTAGCAACTATGGCTACACCTTC
CASSYSGGLSSNYGYTF
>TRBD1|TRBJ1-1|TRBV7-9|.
TGTGCCAGCAGCACGGGACAGGAGGACACTGAAGCTTTCTTT
CASSTGQEDTEAFF
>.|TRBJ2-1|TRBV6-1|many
TGTGCCAGCAGTGAACCTCGCAGGGTATCACGGCTGTTCTTC
CASSEPRRVSRLFF
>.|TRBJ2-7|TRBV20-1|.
TGCGGTGCTAGCCGTGGGACAAGAAACAATGAGCAGTACTTC
CGASRGTRNNEQYF
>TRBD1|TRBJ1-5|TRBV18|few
TGTGCCAGCTCTGCCGGGACAGGGAAACAGCCCCAGCATTTT
CASSAGTGKQPQHF
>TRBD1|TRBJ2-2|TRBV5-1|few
TGCGCCAGCAGGGGACAGCCGAACACCGGGGAGCTGTTTTTT
CASRGQPNTGELFF
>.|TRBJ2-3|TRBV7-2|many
TGTGCCAGCAGCCTCCTAGGGACCTCTCCCACAGATACGCAGTATTTT
CASSLLGTSPTDTQYF
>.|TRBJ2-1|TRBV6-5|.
TGTGCCAGCAGTATTCAGGAGTACAATGAGCAGTTCTTC
CASSIQEYNEQFF
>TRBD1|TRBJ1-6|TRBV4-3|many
TGCGCCAGCAGCCAAGATTGGGACAGGAATTCACCCCTCCACTTT
CASSQDWDRNSPLHF
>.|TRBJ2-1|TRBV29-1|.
TGCAGCGTCTTGAAGCTAAATGAGCAGTTCTTC
CSVLKLNEQFF
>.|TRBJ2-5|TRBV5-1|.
TGCGCCAGCAGCTTGGACGGAAGTGAGGGAGAGACCCAGTACTTC
CASSLDGSEGETQYF
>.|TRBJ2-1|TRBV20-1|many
TGCAGTGCTAGAACCAGTGGGGAGTACAATGAGCAGTTCTTC
CSARTSGEYNEQFF
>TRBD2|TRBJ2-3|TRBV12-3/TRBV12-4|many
TGTGCCAGCAGTGGGATACGGGGGGGGGGCACAGATACGCAGTATTTT
CASSGIRGGGTDTQYF
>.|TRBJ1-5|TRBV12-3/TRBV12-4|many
TGTGCCAGCAGTCTCGGGACGGGCAATCAGCCCCAGCATTTT
CASSLGTGNQPQHF
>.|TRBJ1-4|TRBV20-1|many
TGCAGTGCTAGAGTTTACCGGCAGGTTAATGAAAAACTGTTTTTT
CSARVYRQVNEKLFF
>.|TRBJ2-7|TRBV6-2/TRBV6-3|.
TGTGCCAGCAGACCAGGGGGGGACATCTCCTACGAGCAGTACTTC
CASRPGGDISYEQYF
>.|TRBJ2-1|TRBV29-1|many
TGCAGCGTTGAATCTCTGGGGTGGGCTAGCAGGAACGATGAGCAGTTCTTC
CSVESLGWASRNDEQFF
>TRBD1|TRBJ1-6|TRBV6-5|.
TGTGCCAGCCTAGACAGGGGGCAAAATTCACCCCTCCACTTT
CASLDRGQNSPLHF
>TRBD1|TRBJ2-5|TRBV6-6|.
TGTGCCAGCAGTTTCACATCGGGACAGGGTTACGATGAGCAGTACTTC
CASSFTSGQGYDEQYF
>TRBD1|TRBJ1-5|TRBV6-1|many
TGTGCCAGCAGTGGTTCGGGACAGATTAGCAATCAGCCCCAGCATTTT
CASSGSGQISNQPQHF
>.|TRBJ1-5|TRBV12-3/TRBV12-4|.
TGTGCCAGCACCGCGGGAGGGTTTGGCAATCAGCCCCAGCATTTT
CASTAGGFGNQPQHF
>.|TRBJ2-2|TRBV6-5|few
TGTGCCAGCAGTCCGCAGGCCACGAACACCGGGGAGCTGTTTTTT
CASSPQATNTGELFF
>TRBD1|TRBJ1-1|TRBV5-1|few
TGCGCCAGCAGCTTGGTGCAGGGGACAGGCACTGAAGCTTTCTTT
CASSLVQGTGTEAFF
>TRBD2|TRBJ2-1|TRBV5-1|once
TGCGCCAGCAGCTTGGAGGCTAGCGGAACCAATGAGCAGTTCTTC
CASSLEASGTNEQFF
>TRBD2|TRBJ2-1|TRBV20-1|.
TGCAGTGGGCATAGCGGGATGTCCAATGAGCAGTTCTTC
CSGHSGMSNEQFF
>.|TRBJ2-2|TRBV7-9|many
TGTGCCAGCAGCTTAGTATTTAACGGGGAGCTGTTTTTT
CASSLVFNGELFF
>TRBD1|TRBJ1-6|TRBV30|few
TGTGCCTGGATGACAGGGACAACGAGCTCCTATAATTCACCCCTCCACTTT
CAWMTGTTSSYNSPLHF
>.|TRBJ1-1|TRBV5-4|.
TGTGCCAGCAGCTTGGGCCAGGGAATCTCTTTAGCGGCTGAAGCTTTCTTT
CASSLGQGISLAAEAFF
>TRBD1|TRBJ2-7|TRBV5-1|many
TGCGCCAGCAGCCTGGACAGGGTTCGCGAGCAGTACTTC
CASSLDRVREQYF
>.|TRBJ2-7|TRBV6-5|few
TGTGCCAACAGTTACGGCGGGGGCTCCGAGCAGTACTTC
CANSYGGGSEQYF
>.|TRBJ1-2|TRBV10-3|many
TGTGCCATCACAGAGGTCAACTATGGCTACACCTTC
CAITEVNYGYTF
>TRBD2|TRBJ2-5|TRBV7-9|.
TGTGCCAGCAGCTTAGCTCTAGCGGACTGGGGGACCCAGTACTTC
CASSLALADWGTQYF
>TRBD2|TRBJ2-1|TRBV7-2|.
TGTGCCAGCAGCTCGATCGCTAGCGGGAGATTTAAAAATGAGCAGTTCTTC
CASSSIASGRFKNEQFF
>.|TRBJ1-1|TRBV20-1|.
TGCAGTGCGAGGGAGCAGACGACTGAAGCTTTCTTT
CSAREQTTEAFF